This T cell receptor beta chain was obtained from a study of shared clonotypes between healthy human individuals. In the study overall: Three plates were used per donor for CD4 naive, three for CD4 memory, two for CD8 naive and one for CD8 memory.

Sequencing was performed with immunoSEQ multiplex PCR; in TCRdb, only in-frame clones are kept and a portion is missing. This table has about 1.5 million clones, 95% to 99% appearing once. Donors, healthy HIV-negative adults, lacked recent acute infections or vaccinations. All donors were Caucasian adults living in Nashville, Tennessee. CD45RA-negative memory and CD45RA+ naive subsets were split from the CD4+ cells. Germline V gives CDR1 SNHLY, CDR2 FYNNEI. Trimming left V 5 bases short and J 4 bases short, with 8 bases between. This CDR3 spans 13 amino acids. This chain connects TRBV2 to TRBJ2-2, with D hard to call. The sequence was collected from a young man in good health. Input material: naive CD4+ T cells sorted from blood. Noted subset: CD45RA+ positively selected. CDR3 DNA: TGTGCCAGCAGTTCAGACCCCACCGGGGAGCTGTTTTTT. The encoded protein is CASSSDPTGELFF.